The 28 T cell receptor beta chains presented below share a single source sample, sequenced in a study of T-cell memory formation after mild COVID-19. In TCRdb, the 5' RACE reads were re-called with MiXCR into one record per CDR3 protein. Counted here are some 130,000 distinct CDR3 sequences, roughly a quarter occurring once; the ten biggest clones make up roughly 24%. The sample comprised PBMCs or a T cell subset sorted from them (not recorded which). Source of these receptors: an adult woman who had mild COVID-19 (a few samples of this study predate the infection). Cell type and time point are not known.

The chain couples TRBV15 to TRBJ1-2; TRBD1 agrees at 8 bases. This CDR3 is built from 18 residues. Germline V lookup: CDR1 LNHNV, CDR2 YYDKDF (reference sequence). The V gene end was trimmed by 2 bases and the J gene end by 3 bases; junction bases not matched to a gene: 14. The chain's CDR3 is CATSRRPLRGQADYGYTF. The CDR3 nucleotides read TGTGCCACCAGCAGACGTCCGCTTCGGGGACAGGCGGACTATGGCTACACCTTC.

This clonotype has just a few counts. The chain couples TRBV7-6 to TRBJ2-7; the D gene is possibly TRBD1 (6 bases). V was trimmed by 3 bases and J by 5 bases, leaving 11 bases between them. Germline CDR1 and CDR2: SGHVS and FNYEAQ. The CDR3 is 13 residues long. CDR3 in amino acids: CASSFNRDHEQYF. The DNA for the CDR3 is TGTGCCAGCAGCTTCAACAGGGACCACGAGCAGTACTTC.

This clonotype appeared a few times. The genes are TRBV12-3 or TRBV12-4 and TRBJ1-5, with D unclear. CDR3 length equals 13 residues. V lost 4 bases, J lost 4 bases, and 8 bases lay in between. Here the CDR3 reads CASSSPGNQPQHF. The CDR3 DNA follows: TGTGCCAGCAGTTCCCCGGGGAATCAGCCCCAGCATTTT.

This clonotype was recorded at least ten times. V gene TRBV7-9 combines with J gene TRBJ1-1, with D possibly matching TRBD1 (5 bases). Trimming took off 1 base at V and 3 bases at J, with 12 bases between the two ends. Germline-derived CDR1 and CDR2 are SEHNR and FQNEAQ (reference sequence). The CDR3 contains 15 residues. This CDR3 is CASSLGIGEDTEAFF. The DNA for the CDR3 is TGTGCCAGCAGCTTAGGAATAGGGGAGGACACTGAAGCTTTCTTT.

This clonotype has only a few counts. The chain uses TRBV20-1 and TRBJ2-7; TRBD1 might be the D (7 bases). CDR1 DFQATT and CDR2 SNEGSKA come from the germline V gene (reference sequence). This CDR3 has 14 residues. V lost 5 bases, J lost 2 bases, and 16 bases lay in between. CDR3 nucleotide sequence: TGCAGTGCTCCCCACCCAGGGGGGCCCTACGAGCAGTACTTC. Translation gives CSAPHPGGPYEQYF.

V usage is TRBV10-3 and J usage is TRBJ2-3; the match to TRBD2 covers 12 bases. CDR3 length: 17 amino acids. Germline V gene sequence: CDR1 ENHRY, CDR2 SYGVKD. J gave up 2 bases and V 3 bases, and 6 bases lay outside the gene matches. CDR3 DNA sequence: TGTGCCATCAGTGACCCCCCTAGCGGGAGGGCCACAGATACGCAGTATTTT. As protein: CAISDPPSGRATDTQYF.

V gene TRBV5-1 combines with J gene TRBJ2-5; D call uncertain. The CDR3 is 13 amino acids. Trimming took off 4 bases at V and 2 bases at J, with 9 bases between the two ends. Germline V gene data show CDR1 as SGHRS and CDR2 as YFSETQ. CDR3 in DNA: TGCGCCAGCAGCCCGGCCCCTCAAGAGACCCAGTACTTC. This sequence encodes CASSPAPQETQYF.

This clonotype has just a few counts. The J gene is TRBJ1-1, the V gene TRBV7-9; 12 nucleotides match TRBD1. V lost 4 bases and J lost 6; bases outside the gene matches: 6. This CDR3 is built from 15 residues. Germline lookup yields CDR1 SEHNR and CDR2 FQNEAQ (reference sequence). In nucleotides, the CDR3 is TGTGCCAGCAGCTCACCGGGACAGGGGGCCCCTGAAGCTTTCTTT. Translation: CASSSPGQGAPEAFF.

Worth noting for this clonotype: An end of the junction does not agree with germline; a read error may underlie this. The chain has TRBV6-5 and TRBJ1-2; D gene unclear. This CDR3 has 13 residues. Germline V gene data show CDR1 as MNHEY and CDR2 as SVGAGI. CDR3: CASSNSANYGYTF. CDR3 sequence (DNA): TGTGCCAGCAGTAACTCAGCTAACTATGGCTACACCTTC.

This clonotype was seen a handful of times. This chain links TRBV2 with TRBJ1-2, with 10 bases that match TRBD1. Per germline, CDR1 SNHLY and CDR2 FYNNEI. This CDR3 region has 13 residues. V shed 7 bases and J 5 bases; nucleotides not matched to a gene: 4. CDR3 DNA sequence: TGTGCCAGCACCCCGGGACAGGGGTATGGCTACACCTTC. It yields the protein CASTPGQGYGYTF.

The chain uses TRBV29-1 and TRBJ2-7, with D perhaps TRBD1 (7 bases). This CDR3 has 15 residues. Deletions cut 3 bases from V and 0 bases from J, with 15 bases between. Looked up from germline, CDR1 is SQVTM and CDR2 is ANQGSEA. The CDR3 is CSVESRGASSYEQYF. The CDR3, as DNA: TGCAGCGTTGAGTCCAGGGGGGCGAGCTCCTACGAGCAGTACTTC.

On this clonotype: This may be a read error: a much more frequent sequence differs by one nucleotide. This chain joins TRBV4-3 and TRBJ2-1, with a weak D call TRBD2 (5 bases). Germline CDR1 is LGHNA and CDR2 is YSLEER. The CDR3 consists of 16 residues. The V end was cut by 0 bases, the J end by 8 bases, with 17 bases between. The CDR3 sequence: CASSQELQLGSDEQFF. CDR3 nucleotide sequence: TGCGCCAGCAGCCAAGAACTCCAACTGGGTAGCGATGAGCAGTTCTTC.

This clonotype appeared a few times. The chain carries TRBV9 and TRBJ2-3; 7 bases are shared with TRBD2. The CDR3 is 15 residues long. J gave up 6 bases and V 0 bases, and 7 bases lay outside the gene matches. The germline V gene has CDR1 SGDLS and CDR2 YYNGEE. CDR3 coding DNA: TGTGCCAGCAGCGTAGCTTCAGGACTAGGCGATACGCAGTATTTT. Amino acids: CASSVASGLGDTQYF.

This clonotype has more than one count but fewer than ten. The CDR3, as DNA: TGTGCCAGCAGCTCCAATCAGGGGGAAGAGACCCAGTACTTC. This encodes CASSSNQGEETQYF. V is TRBV7-9 and J is TRBJ2-5, with TRBD1 matching over 7 bases. CDR3 length equals 14 residues. Trimming removed 4 bases from V and 3 bases from J; junction bases left unmatched: 5. Germline values: CDR1 SEHNR, CDR2 FQNEAQ (reference sequence).

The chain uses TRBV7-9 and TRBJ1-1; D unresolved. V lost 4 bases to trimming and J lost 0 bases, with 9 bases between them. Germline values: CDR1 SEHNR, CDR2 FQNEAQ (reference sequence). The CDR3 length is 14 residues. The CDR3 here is CASSSALMNTEAFF. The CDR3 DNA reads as TGTGCCAGCAGCTCGGCCCTCATGAACACTGAAGCTTTCTTT.

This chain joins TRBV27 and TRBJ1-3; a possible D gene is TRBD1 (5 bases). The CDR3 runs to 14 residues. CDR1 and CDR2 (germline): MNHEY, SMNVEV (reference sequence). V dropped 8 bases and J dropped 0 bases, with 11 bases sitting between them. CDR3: CASGAADSGNTIYF. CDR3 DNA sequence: TGTGCCAGCGGGGCTGCAGACTCTGGAAACACCATATATTTT.

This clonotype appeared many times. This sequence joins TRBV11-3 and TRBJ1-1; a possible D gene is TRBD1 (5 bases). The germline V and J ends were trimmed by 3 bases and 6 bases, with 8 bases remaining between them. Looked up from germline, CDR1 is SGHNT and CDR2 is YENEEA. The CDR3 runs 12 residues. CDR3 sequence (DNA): TGTGCCAGCAGCTTGGGGCTGTCTGAAGCTTTCTTT. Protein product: CASSLGLSEAFF. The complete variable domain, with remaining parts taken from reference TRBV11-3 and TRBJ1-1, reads EAGVVQSPRYKIIEKKQPVAFWCNPISGHNTLYWYLQNLGQGPELLIRYENEEAVDDSQLPKDRFSAERLKGVDSTLKIQPAELGDSAVYLCASSLGLSEAFFGQGTRLTVV.

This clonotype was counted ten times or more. The CDR3 sequence: CASSQTVDLFGGNQPQHF. The CDR3 region has the DNA TGTGCCAGCAGTCAAACGGTCGACCTTTTTGGGGGCAATCAGCCCCAGCATTTT. This rearrangement joins TRBV27 to TRBJ1-5; unclear D gene. Per germline, CDR1 MNHEY and CDR2 SMNVEV (reference sequence). The germline V and J ends were trimmed by 5 bases and 2 bases, with 22 bases remaining between them. The CDR3 is 18 residues long.

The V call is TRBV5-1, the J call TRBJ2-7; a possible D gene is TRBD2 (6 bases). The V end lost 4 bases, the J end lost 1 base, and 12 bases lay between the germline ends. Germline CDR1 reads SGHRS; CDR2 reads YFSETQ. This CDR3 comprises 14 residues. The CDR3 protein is CASSDGTGSYEQYF. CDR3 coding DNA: TGCGCCAGCAGCGACGGGACTGGGTCCTACGAGCAGTACTTC.

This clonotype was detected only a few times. CDR3 DNA sequence: TGTGCCAGCAGCCCCCGGGACAGGGGTCTCGACGAGCAGTACTTC. Amino acids: CASSPRDRGLDEQYF. V gene TRBV7-9 combines with J gene TRBJ2-7; the match to TRBD1 covers 10 bases. Germline V gene data show CDR1 as SEHNR and CDR2 as FQNEAQ (reference sequence). The ends lost 5 bases at V and 5 bases at J; junction bases unmatched: 9. The CDR3 runs to 15 residues.

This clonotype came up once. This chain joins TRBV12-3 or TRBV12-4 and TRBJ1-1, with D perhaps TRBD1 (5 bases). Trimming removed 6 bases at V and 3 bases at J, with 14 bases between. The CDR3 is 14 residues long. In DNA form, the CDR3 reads TGTGCCAGCAGACACGAGGGGTGGGACACTGAAGCTTTCTTT. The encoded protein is CASRHEGWDTEAFF.

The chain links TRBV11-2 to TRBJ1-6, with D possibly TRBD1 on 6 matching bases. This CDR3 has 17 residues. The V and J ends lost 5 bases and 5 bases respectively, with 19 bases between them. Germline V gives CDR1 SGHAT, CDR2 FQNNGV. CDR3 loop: CASSVAGAGDNNSPLHF. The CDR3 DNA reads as TGTGCCAGCAGCGTGGCCGGGGCAGGGGATAATAATTCACCCCTCCACTTT.

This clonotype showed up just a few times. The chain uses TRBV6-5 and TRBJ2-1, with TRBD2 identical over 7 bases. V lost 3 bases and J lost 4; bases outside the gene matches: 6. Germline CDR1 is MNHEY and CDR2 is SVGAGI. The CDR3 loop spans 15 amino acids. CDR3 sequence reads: CASSYPGGSYNEQFF. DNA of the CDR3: TGTGCCAGCAGTTATCCGGGAGGTAGTTACAATGAGCAGTTCTTC.

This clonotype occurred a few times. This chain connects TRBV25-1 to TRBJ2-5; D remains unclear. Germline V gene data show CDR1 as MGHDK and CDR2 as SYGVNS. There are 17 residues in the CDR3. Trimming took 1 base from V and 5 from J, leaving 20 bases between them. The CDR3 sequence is CASSESATRFNGETQYF. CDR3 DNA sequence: TGTGCCAGCAGTGAATCGGCGACAAGGTTTAATGGGGAGACCCAGTACTTC.

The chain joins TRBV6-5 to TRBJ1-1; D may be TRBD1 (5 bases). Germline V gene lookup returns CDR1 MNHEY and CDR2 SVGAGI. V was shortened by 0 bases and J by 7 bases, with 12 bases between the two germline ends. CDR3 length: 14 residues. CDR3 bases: TGTGCCAGCAGTTACTCCGATCAGGGACTTGAAGCTTTCTTT. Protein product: CASSYSDQGLEAFF.

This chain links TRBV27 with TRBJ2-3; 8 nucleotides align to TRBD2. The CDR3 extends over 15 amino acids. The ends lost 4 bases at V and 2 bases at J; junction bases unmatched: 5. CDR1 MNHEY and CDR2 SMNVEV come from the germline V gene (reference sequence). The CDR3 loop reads CASSSTSATTDTQYF. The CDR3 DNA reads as TGTGCCAGCAGTTCGACTAGCGCCACCACAGATACGCAGTATTTT.

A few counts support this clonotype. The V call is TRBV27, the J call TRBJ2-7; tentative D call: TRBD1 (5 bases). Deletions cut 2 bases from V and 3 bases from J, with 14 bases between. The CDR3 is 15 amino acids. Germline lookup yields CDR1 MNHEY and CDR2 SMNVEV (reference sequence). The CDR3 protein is CASSLGWGALYEQYF. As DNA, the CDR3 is TGTGCCAGCAGTTTAGGGTGGGGCGCCCTCTACGAGCAGTACTTC.

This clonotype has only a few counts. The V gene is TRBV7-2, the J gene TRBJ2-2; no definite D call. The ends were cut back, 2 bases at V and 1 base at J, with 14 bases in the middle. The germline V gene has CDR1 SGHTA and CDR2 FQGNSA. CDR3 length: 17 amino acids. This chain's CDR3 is CASSLKLFGLNTGELFF. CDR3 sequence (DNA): TGTGCCAGCAGCTTAAAGTTGTTTGGTTTGAACACCGGGGAGCTGTTTTTT.